These 10 T cell receptor beta chains originate from one sample sequenced in a study of cytomegalovirus exposure and HLA in healthy donors. The PCR contained 60 Vbeta and 13 Jbeta primers. This table comes from immunoSEQ multiplex PCR, and its TCRdb copy is limited to in-frame clones, with some not included. In the table there are approximately 140,000 clones, 75% to 85% of which are singletons. Source material: PBMCs. The source is a human donor in good health.

The chain uses TRBV19 and TRBJ2-7; 8 nucleotides align to TRBD1. The ends lost 6 bases at V and 5 bases at J; junction bases unmatched: 9. CDR1 is LNHDA and CDR2 is SQIVND in the germline V gene (reference sequence). The length of the CDR3 is 14 residues. The CDR3 region is CASRPYVTGDEQYF. CDR3 sequence (DNA): TGTGCCAGTAGGCCTTACGTGACAGGGGACGAGCAGTACTTC.

The CDR3 DNA reads as TGTGCCAGCAGCTTAACTTCGGGAGTAGGGTTCAATGAGCAGTTCTTC. As protein: CASSLTSGVGFNEQFF. This chain uses TRBV7-3 with TRBJ2-1, with a weak D call TRBD2 (6 bases). This CDR3 spans 16 amino acids. Trimming cost V 0 bases and J 6 bases, with 15 bases left between them. CDR1 and CDR2 (germline): SGHTA, FQGTGA.

The V call is TRBV5-4, the J call TRBJ2-1; 7 bases align to TRBD1. Germline trimming cut 4 bases from V and 7 bases from J; bases unmatched to any gene: 17. Per the germline V gene, CDR1 is SGHNT and CDR2 is YYREEE (reference sequence). The CDR3 has 17 residues. The DNA of the CDR3 is TGTGCCAGCAGCCGCATCGGCGGAAGGGGGCGCTTGAATGAGCAGTTCTTC. Encoded protein: CASSRIGGRGRLNEQFF.

This clone has more than one count but fewer than ten. The chain couples TRBV6-6 to TRBJ1-3; no reliable D call. Deletions cut 4 bases from V and 0 bases from J, with 10 bases between. The CDR3 is 15 amino acids. Germline values: CDR1 MNHNY, CDR2 SVGAGI (reference sequence). CDR3 sequence: CASSLDGISGNTIYF. In DNA form, the CDR3 reads TGTGCCAGCAGTTTAGACGGGATCTCTGGAAACACCATATATTTT.

V is TRBV5-1 and J is TRBJ2-7; TRBD2 matches at 7 bases. CDR3 length: 14 residues. The junction had 7 bases not matched to a gene; V was cut back by 4 bases and J by 3 bases. Germline values: CDR1 SGHRS, CDR2 YFSETQ. The CDR3 spells CASSITGGSYEQYF. The DNA of the CDR3 is TGCGCCAGCAGCATAACGGGAGGTAGCTACGAGCAGTACTTC.

This rearrangement joins TRBV27 to TRBJ2-3, with D perhaps TRBD2 (7 bases). The ends were cut back, 10 bases at V and 3 bases at J, with 17 bases in the middle. CDR1 is MNHEY, CDR2 SMNVEV, per germline (reference sequence). The CDR3 sequence is 14 residues long. The CDR3 nucleotides are TGTGCCACCTTCGGGGAGGGGGGGACAGATACGCAGTATTTT. Translating it yields CATFGEGGTDTQYF.

The V and J genes are TRBV5-4 and TRBJ1-1; D is undetermined. Germline CDR1 SGHNT, CDR2 YYREEE (reference sequence). V lost 3 bases, J lost 0 bases, and 18 bases lay in between. This CDR3 contains 17 residues. This CDR3 is CASSSRGGQRVNTEAFF. CDR3 coding DNA: TGTGCCAGCAGCTCGCGGGGTGGGCAGCGGGTGAACACTGAAGCTTTCTTT.

Here the CDR3 DNA reads TGTGCCAGCAGCCCCCTAACAGCAAACACTGAAGCTTTCTTT. Translating gives CASSPLTANTEAFF. This rearrangement joins TRBV5-5 to TRBJ1-1, with unresolved D. This CDR3 has 14 residues. Trimming took off 4 bases at V and 2 bases at J, with 12 bases between the two ends. Germline assignment: CDR1 SGHKS and CDR2 YYEKEE (reference sequence).

This rearrangement joins TRBV6-5 to TRBJ2-7, with D possibly TRBD2 on 5 matching bases. Looked up from germline, CDR1 is MNHEY and CDR2 is SVGAGI. The CDR3 is 14 amino acids. The V end was cut by 0 bases, the J end by 7 bases, with 13 bases between. The CDR3 DNA follows: TGTGCCAGCAGTTACTCGATTTCGGGATTTGAGCAGTACTTC. The encoded protein is CASSYSISGFEQYF.

The chain is built from TRBV30 and TRBJ1-6; D is uncertain. CDR3 length: 15 amino acids. The V gene lost 2 bases and the J gene lost 0 bases, with 8 bases spanning the gap. Germline V gene lookup returns CDR1 GTSNPN and CDR2 SVGIG (reference sequence). The CDR3 loop reads CAWSTSLSYNSPLHF. CDR3 DNA sequence: TGTGCCTGGAGTACATCCCTCTCCTATAATTCACCCCTCCACTTT.